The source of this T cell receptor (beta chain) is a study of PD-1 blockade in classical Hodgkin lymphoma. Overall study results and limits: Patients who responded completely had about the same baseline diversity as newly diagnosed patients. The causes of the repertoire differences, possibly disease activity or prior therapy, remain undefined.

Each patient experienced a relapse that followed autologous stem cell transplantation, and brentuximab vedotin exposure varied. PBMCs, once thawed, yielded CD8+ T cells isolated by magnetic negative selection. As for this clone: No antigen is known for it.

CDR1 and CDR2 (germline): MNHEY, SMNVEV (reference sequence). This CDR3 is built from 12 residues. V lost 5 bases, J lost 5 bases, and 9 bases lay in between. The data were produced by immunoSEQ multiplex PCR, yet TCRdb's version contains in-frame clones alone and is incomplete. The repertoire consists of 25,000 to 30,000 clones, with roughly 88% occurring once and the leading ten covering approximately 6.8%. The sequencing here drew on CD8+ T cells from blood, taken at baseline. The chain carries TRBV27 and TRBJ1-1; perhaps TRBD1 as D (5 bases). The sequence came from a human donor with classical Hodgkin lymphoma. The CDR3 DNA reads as TGTGCCAGCAGTGCTGGGGGGACTGAAGCTTTCTTT. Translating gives CASSAGGTEAFF.